The 17 T cell receptor beta chains reported below all come from one sample, sequenced in a study of PD-1 blockade in classical Hodgkin lymphoma. Sequencing was performed with immunoSEQ multiplex PCR; in TCRdb, only in-frame clones are kept and a portion is missing. The data hold 20,000 or so clones, with approximately 88% observed a single time. Time point reported: cycle 4 day 1 (C4D1), after 6 weeks of nivolumab. Each patient relapsed following autologous stem cell transplantation, and prior brentuximab vedotin exposure differed. The specimen comprised peripheral blood mononuclear cells (PBMCs), sampled before the fourth cycle of nivolumab. The receptors here all came from a human donor with classical Hodgkin lymphoma.

The chain recombines TRBV6-1 with TRBJ2-7; 7 bases agree with TRBD2. J lost 3 bases, V lost 4 bases, and 9 bases had no gene match. Germline lookup yields CDR1 MNHNS and CDR2 SASEGT. This CDR3 is built from 15 residues. CDR3 loop: CASSASVGGNYEQYF. Written as DNA, the CDR3 is TGTGCCAGCAGTGCCTCAGTGGGGGGGAACTACGAGCAGTACTTC.

The chain couples TRBV7-3 to TRBJ1-1; no clear D. The V end lost 6 bases, the J end lost 6 bases, and 8 bases lay between the germline ends. The CDR3 is 11 residues long. CDR1 is SGHTA and CDR2 is FQGTGA in the germline V gene. The CDR3 spells CASSTGAEAFF. The DNA of the CDR3 is TGTGCCAGCAGTACTGGAGCTGAAGCTTTCTTT. Full variable domain (rest looked up from reference TRBV7-3 and TRBJ1-1): GAGVSQTPSNKVTEKGKYVELRCDPISGHTALYWYRQSLGQGPEFLIYFQGTGAADDSGLPNDRFFAVRPEGSVSTLKIQRTERGDSAVYLCASSTGAEAFFGQGTRLTVV.

This clone was observed a single time. The J gene is TRBJ2-1, the V gene TRBV6-5; 8 bases align to TRBD2. CDR3 size: 12 residues. The ends lost 5 bases at V and 13 bases at J; junction bases unmatched: 7. The germline V gene encodes CDR1 MNHEY and CDR2 SVGAGI. CDR3 sequence reads: CASSQATSGQFF. In DNA form, the CDR3 reads TGTGCCAGCAGTCAGGCTACTAGCGGACAGTTCTTC.

Comments on this clone: Other nucleotide sequences from this sample produce the same CDR3. V and J are TRBV7-6 and TRBJ2-7; D possibly matches TRBD1 or TRBD2 (5 bases each). Trimming cost V 3 bases and J 3 bases, with 9 bases left between them. There are 13 residues in the CDR3. Germline V gene sequence: CDR1 SGHVS, CDR2 FNYEAQ. CDR3 DNA sequence: TGTGCCAGCAGCTTGGGACCGAACTACGAGCAGTACTTC. It translates to CASSLGPNYEQYF.

The chain couples TRBV6-6 to TRBJ1-1; D uncertain. V dropped 5 bases and J dropped 1 base, with 5 bases sitting between them. CDR1 and CDR2 from the germline V gene are MNHNY and SVGAGI (reference sequence). CDR3 length: 12 residues. The CDR3 DNA sequence: TGTGCCAGCAGTGACCCGAACACTGAAGCTTTCTTT. Residues: CASSDPNTEAFF.

V is TRBV7-2 and J is TRBJ2-7; 9 bases match TRBD2. CDR1 is SGHTA and CDR2 is FQGNSA in the germline V gene. Germline trimming cut 2 bases from V and 3 bases from J; bases unmatched to any gene: 5. The length of the CDR3 is 15 residues. The CDR3 coding sequence is TGTGCCAGCAGCTTAATGACTAGCGGCTACTACGAGCAGTACTTC. This encodes CASSLMTSGYYEQYF. The whole variable domain, remainder taken from reference TRBV7-2 and TRBJ2-7, is GAGVSQSPSNKVTEKGKDVELRCDPISGHTALYWYRQSLGQGLEFLIYFQGNSAPDKSGLPSDRFSAERTGGSVSTLTIQRTQQEDSAVYLCASSLMTSGYYEQYFGPGTRLTVT.

This clone appeared once. The chain recombines TRBV29-1 with TRBJ2-1; 8 nucleotides align to TRBD2. The germline CDR1 and CDR2 sequences are SQVTM and ANQGSEA. This CDR3 spans 14 amino acids. V shed 4 bases and J 6 bases; nucleotides not matched to a gene: 8. The CDR3 DNA follows: TGCAGCGTTGTTCGGGGACTAGGGCTCAATGAGCAGTTCTTC. Translated, it gives CSVVRGLGLNEQFF.

V and J are TRBV9 and TRBJ1-4, with 7 bases identical to TRBD1. Trimming took 4 bases from V and 4 from J; bases not matched to a gene: 7. Per germline, CDR1 SGDLS and CDR2 YYNGEE. The CDR3 spans 15 residues. The CDR3 bases are TGTGCCAGCAGCAAGAGGGACAGCGATAATGAAAAACTGTTTTTT. Translated, it gives CASSKRDSDNEKLFF.

DNA for the CDR3: TGTGCCAGCAGCCAAGTTATCGGGACTAGCGGGAATCGGCAGTACTTC. Amino acid sequence: CASSQVIGTSGNRQYF. The genes are TRBV4-2 and TRBJ2-7; the match to TRBD2 covers 13 bases. The CDR3 extends over 16 amino acids. Germline loops: CDR1 LGHNA, CDR2 YNFKEQ. The trim removed 1 base at V and 9 bases at J, leaving 9 bases unmatched.

The J gene is TRBJ2-2, the V gene TRBV7-9; D is unresolved. Between the trimmed V and J ends, which lost 2 bases and 3 bases, there was a span of 1 base. The germline CDR1 and CDR2 sequences are SEHNR and FQNEAQ (reference sequence). There are 12 residues in the CDR3. The CDR3 sequence is CASSLHTGELFF. The CDR3 DNA sequence: TGTGCCAGCAGCTTACACACCGGGGAGCTGTTTTTT.

The J gene is TRBJ1-1, the V gene TRBV5-1; D is undetermined. The V gene lost 0 bases and the J gene lost 1 base, with 4 bases spanning the gap. The CDR3 is made up of 13 amino acids. Germline V lookup: CDR1 SGHRS, CDR2 YFSETQ. In DNA, the CDR3 is TGCGCCAGCAGCTTGGGGACGAACACTGAAGCTTTCTTT. Encoded protein: CASSLGTNTEAFF.

The chain uses TRBV9 and TRBJ2-7; 9 bases line up with TRBD2. The length of the CDR3 is 14 residues. Germline trimming cut 0 bases from V and 4 bases from J; bases unmatched to any gene: 2. The germline V gene encodes CDR1 SGDLS and CDR2 YYNGEE. Here the CDR3 DNA reads TGTGCCAGCAGCGTAGACAGCGGGAGGTACGAGCAGTACTTC. Protein: CASSVDSGRYEQYF.

This clone is classed as medium-sized. In DNA, the CDR3 is TGTGCCAGCAGTTCAACCCCCATTAGGACAGACATCGGATACGAGCAGTACTTC. Translation gives CASSSTPIRTDIGYEQYF. This sequence joins TRBV27 and TRBJ2-7; weak D call: TRBD1 (6 bases). CDR3 length: 18 residues. V was pared by 4 bases and J by 4 bases, with 26 bases between. Per germline, CDR1 MNHEY and CDR2 SMNVEV (reference sequence).

The chain has TRBV11-3 and TRBJ2-1, with TRBD2 matching over 9 bases. The junction had 8 bases not matched to a gene; V was cut back by 2 bases and J by 3 bases. This CDR3 has 17 residues. CDR1 and CDR2 from the germline V gene are SGHNT and YENEEA. CDR3 nucleotides: TGTGCCAGCAGCTTATCTTCCCGCGGGGGGGTCTACAATGAGCAGTTCTTC. Translated, it gives CASSLSSRGGVYNEQFF.

The V gene is TRBV5-1, the J gene TRBJ2-7; 7 nucleotides align to TRBD1. The CDR3 runs 15 residues. In germline, CDR1 is SGHRS, CDR2 YFSETQ. V lost 0 bases and J lost 3; bases outside the gene matches: 6. CDR3 sequence (DNA): TGCGCCAGCAGCTTGGTGGTGGGACAGAACTACGAGCAGTACTTC. Its translation is CASSLVVGQNYEQYF.

This clone was observed a single time. The rearrangement links TRBV27 to TRBJ2-3; D ambiguous. The CDR3 runs to 18 residues. Trimming removed 2 bases at V and 5 bases at J, with 23 bases between. Germline CDR1 is MNHEY and CDR2 is SMNVEV (reference sequence). CDR3 sequence: CASSLPHDILPAGDTQYF. Here the CDR3 DNA reads TGTGCCAGCAGTTTACCCCATGACATACTCCCCGCTGGAGATACGCAGTATTTT.

This chain connects TRBV18 to TRBJ2-5, with unresolved D. The CDR3 sequence is 14 residues long. V was trimmed by 3 bases and J by 1 base, leaving 9 bases between them. Germline CDR1 is KGHSH and CDR2 is LQKENI. CDR3 sequence (DNA): TGTGCCAGCTCACCGGTAGAATCCCAAGAGACCCAGTACTTC. Translating gives CASSPVESQETQYF.